The clone carrying this T cell receptor (beta chain) occurred a few times. Antigen unknown. TCRdb passed the RT-PCR reads through MiXCR, listing each CDR3 protein once. The sample records hundreds of thousands of distinct CDR3 sequences, approximately 13% being singletons. The data derive from a study of response to subunit inactivated influenza vaccine. Study outcomes and limitations: It was the authors' suggestion that each seasonal influenza vaccination recruits few new T cells.

The CDR3 is 15 residues long. Germline V gives CDR1 MDHEN, CDR2 SYDVKM. The junction had 6 bases not matched to a gene; V was cut back by 2 bases and J by 4 bases. The clonotype originates from a man aged 45-60 years who received an inactivated influenza vaccine. This chain uses TRBV28 with TRBJ2-7, with 9 nucleotides matching TRBD2. Sequencing used PBMCs from blood, obtained roughly 45 days after vaccination. CDR3 protein: CASSLIGGRAYEQYF. The CDR3, as DNA: TGTGCCAGCAGTTTAATTGGCGGGAGGGCTTACGAGCAGTACTTC.